A selection of T cell receptor beta chains follows, all from one sample in a study of graft-versus-host responses after intestinal transplantation. Here immunoSEQ multiplex PCR was the method, and the copy in TCRdb shows in-frame clones only, minus some. The table has roughly 20,000 clones, around 38% seen once. The sequenced sample was alloreactive CD8+ T cells from a mixed lymphocyte reaction culture, obtained before intestinal transplant. These receptors were taken from a human patient who received an intestinal transplant. The conserved cysteine and the conserved F or W are not part of the CDR3 here. The D gene is left open where the match is weak.

d_call v_call cdr3_aa
. TRBV6-1 ASSSLGLAYEQY
TRBD1 TRBV25-1 ASSELGQVTETQY
TRBD2 TRBV7-9 ASSLSGRQF
TRBD1 TRBV29-1 SVAGVGGYGTGENQPQH
TRBD1 TRBV7-7 ASSPTGGSSYNEQF
. TRBV27 ASSFGGPGAF
. TRBV2 ASSEDEAYNQPQH
. TRBV2 ASSAGGKAGELF
. TRBV6-5 ASRTVLNQPQH
TRBD1 TRBV19 ASAIQGGGSQPQH
. TRBV4-2 ASSQGILSYDTGELF
. TRBV29-1 SVEDAREQF
TRBD1 TRBV6-1 ASSLPTGSPETQY
. TRBV29-1 SVEVGEVEQY
. TRBV4-1 ASSSPLVQMNTEAF
TRBD2 TRBV4-2 ASSDGGFTYEQY
. TRBV10-3 AISDSFVQGDEQY
. TRBV19 ASSITRANYEQY
. TRBV4-1 ASSQASSYEQY
TRBD2 TRBV5-1 ASRTSGADTQY
. TRBV5-4 ASSLDPGVNTEAF
. TRBV7-3 ASSLSPQLSGANVLT
TRBD2 TRBV9 ASSLLAGGPDTQY
. TRBV6-6 ASSSGGRRQQF
TRBD1 TRBV5-6 ASSLWAGGQDEQY
TRBD1 TRBV11-1 ASSSGQGRYEQY
TRBD1 TRBV7-3 ASSRTGEQF
. TRBV28 ASSAGGTEAF
TRBD2 TRBV9 ASSVLTTSGRGEQF
. TRBV4-1 ASSQERTYGGKLF
TRBD2 TRBV2 ASSGTSGSYEQY
. TRBV9 ASSRGNFEKLF
TRBD2 TRBV7-3 ASRLRTSGWNNEQF
TRBD2 TRBV27 ASSLGVAGQAYNEQF
. TRBV6-1 ASSALPGLTNQPQH
. TRBV2 ASSDLAGLEQY
. TRBV30 AWTRGISNTDTQY
. TRBV5-1 ASSLPSDRSNQPQH
TRBD2 TRBV7-9 ASSLAGGPDEQF
. TRBV7-2 ASSFGSQGGTQY
TRBD2 TRBV7-6 ASSYSGRDTGELF
. TRBV5-1 ASSSLLSDLEAF
. TRBV5-1 ASSFSAGRNEKLF
TRBD2 TRBV25-1 ASTRRETDTQY
. TRBV6-5 ASSSVERLTDTQY
. TRBV9 ASSVQTKDKRPLSYT